This TCR beta chain is drawn from a study of OX40 agonist ivuxolimab in advanced cancers. Study background: Administration of intravenous ivuxolimab to patients occurred every 2 weeks at 0.01 to 10 mg/kg.

As to this clone: Its antigen is as yet unknown.

This CDR3 contains 19 residues. Study observations and caveats: Both CD4+ and CD8+ T cell populations in blood had undergone clonal expansion by week 6 at 0.1 to 3.0 mg/kg.

Measured with immunoSEQ multiplex PCR; TCRdb has only the in-frame clones, and not every one. The repertoire holds some 30,000 clones, with 80% to 95% as singletons. The receptor comes from an adult with an advanced solid tumor such as melanoma, head and neck, liver or kidney cancer. The specimen was CD4+ or CD8+ T cells sorted from blood, collected in a trial of the OX40 agonist ivuxolimab. This chain uses TRBV21-1 with TRBJ1-6; TRBD1 was called by the table and not checked on the DNA. TRBV21-1 is noted as a pseudogene. CDR3 in DNA: TGTGCCAGCAGTAAACGGACAGTCGCCCTGTATCCAGATAATTCACCCCTCCACTTT. Protein: CASSKRTVALYPDNSPLHF.